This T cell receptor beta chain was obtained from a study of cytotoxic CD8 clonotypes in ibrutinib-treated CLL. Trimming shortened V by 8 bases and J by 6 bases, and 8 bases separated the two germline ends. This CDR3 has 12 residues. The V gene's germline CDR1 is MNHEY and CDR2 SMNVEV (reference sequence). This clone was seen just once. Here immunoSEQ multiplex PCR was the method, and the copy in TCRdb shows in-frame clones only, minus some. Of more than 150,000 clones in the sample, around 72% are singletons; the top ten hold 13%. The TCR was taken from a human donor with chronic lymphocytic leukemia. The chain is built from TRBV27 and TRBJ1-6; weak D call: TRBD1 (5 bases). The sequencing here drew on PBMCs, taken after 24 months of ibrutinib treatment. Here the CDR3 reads CASGQSNSPLHF. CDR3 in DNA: TGTGCCAGCGGACAATCTAATTCACCCCTCCACTTT.